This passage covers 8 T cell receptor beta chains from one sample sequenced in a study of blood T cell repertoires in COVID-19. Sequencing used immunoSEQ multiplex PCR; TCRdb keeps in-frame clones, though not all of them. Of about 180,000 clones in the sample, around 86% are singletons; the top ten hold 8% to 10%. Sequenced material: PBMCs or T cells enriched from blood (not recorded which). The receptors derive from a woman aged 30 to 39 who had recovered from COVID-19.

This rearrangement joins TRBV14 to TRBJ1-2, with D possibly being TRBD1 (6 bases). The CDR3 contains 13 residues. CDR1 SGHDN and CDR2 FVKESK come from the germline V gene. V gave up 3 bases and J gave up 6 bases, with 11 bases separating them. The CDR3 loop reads CASSQTQGHGYTF. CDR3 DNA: TGTGCCAGCAGCCAGACACAGGGACATGGCTACACCTTC. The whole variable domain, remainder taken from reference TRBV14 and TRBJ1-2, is EAGVTQFPSHSVIEKGQTVTLRCDPISGHDNLYWYRRVMGKEIKFLLHFVKESKQDESGMPNNRFLAERTGGTYSTLKVQPAELEDSGVYFCASSQTQGHGYTFGSGTRLTVV.

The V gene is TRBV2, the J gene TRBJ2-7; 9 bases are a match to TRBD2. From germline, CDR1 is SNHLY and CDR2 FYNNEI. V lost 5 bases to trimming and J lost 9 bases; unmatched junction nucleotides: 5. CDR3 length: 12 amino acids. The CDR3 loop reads CASSWLAGRQYF. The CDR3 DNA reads TGTGCCAGCAGTTGGCTAGCGGGGCGGCAGTACTTC.

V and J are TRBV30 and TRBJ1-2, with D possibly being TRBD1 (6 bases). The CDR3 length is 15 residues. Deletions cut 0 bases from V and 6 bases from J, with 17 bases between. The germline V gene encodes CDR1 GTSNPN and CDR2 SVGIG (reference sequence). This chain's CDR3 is CAWSVPTRGQDGYTF. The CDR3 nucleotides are TGTGCCTGGAGTGTGCCGACCAGGGGACAAGATGGCTACACCTTC. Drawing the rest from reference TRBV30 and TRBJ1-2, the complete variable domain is SQTIHQWPATLVQPVGSPLSLECTVEGTSNPNLYWYRQAAGRGLQLLFYSVGIGQISSEVPQNLSASRPQDRQFILSSKKLLLSDSGFYLCAWSVPTRGQDGYTFGSGTRLTVV.

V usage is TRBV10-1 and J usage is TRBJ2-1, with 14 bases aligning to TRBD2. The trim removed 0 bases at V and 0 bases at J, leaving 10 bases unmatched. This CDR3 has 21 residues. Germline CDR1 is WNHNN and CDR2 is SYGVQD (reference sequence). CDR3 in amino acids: CASSESTTTSGRANSYNEQFF. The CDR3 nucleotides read TGCGCCAGCAGTGAGTCGACGACGACTAGCGGGAGGGCCAACTCCTACAATGAGCAGTTCTTC.

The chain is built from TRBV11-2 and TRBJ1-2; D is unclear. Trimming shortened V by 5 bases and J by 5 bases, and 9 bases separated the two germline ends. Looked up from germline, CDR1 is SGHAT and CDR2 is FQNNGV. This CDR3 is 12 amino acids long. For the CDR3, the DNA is TGTGCCAGCAGCCCAGTATCGTATGGCTACACCTTC. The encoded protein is CASSPVSYGYTF.

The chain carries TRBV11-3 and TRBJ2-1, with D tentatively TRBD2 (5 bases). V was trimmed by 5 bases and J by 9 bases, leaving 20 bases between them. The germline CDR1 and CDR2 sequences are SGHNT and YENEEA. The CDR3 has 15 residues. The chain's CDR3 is CASSPQTQAGGEQFF. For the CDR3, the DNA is TGTGCCAGCAGCCCCCAAACCCAGGCGGGTGGTGAGCAGTTCTTC.

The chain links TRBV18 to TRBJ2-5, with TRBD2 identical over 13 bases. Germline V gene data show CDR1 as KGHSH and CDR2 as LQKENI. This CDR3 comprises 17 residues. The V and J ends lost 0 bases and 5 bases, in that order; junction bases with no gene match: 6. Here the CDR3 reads CASSPPGLAGVGETQYF. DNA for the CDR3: TGTGCCAGCTCACCACCCGGACTAGCGGGAGTAGGTGAGACCCAGTACTTC.

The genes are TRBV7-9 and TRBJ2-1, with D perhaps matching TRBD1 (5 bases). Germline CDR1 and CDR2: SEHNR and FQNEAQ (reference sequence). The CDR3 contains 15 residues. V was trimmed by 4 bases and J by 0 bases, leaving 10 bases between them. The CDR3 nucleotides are TGTGCCAGCAGCTCAAGGGGTGCCTCCTACAATGAGCAGTTCTTC. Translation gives CASSSRGASYNEQFF.